This entry is about one T cell receptor beta chain. Its target is unknown. TCRdb's table, derived via immunoSEQ multiplex PCR, lists solely in-frame clones and lacks some. The sample consists of approximately 43,000 clones, about 86% of them appearing once. This record comes from a study of OX40 agonist ivuxolimab in advanced cancers. Study details: Given to patients was ivuxolimab, an agonistic anti-OX40 (CD134) antibody.

Trimming shortened V by 2 bases and J by 6 bases, and 10 bases separated the two germline ends. The CDR3 covers 14 residues. The germline V gene has CDR1 SNHLY and CDR2 FYNNEI. Study-level results: On average, CD8+ T cells showed a greater number of expanded clones than CD4+.

The TCR comes from an adult with an advanced solid tumor such as melanoma, head and neck, liver or kidney cancer. Specimen: CD4+ or CD8+ T cells sorted from blood, collected in a trial of the OX40 agonist ivuxolimab. The chain is built from TRBV2 and TRBJ2-2, with a possible D match to TRBD1 (5 bases). The CDR3 here is CASSELGVAGELFF. The CDR3 nucleotides read TGTGCCAGCAGTGAATTAGGGGTTGCCGGGGAGCTGTTTTTT. The whole variable domain, remainder taken from reference TRBV2 and TRBJ2-2, is EPEVTQTPSHQVTQMGQEVILRCVPISNHLYFYWYRQILGQKVEFLVSFYNNEISEKSEIFDDQFSVERPDGSNFTLKIRSTKLEDSAMYFCASSELGVAGELFFGEGSRLTVL.